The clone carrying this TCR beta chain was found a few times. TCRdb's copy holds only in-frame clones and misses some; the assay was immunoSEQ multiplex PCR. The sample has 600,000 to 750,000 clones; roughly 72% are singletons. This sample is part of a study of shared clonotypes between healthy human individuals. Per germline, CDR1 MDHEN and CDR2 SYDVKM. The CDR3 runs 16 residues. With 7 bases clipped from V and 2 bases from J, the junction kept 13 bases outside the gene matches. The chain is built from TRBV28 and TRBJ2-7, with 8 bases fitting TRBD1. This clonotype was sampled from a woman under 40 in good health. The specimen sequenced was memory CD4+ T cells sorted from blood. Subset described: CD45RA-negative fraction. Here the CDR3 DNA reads TGTGCCAGCACCACCACCTCAGGGACAGGCGCCTACGAGCAGTACTTC. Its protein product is CASTTTSGTGAYEQYF.